This entry describes one T cell receptor (beta chain). Its antigen is as yet unknown. The data were taken from a study of shared clonotypes between healthy human individuals. Points from the study as a whole: The represented genetic and exposure-history diversity was limited by the small number of donors.

The quantity of DNA used in unsorted PBMC replicate PCRs was approximately 300 ng, corresponding to 30,000 or so T cell genomes. Sequencing was performed on unsorted PBMC DNA using ten immunoSEQ deep assay plates. The data were produced by immunoSEQ multiplex PCR, yet TCRdb's version contains in-frame clones alone and is incomplete. This table holds some 500,000 clones, roughly 80% found once. The donors, all of them Caucasian adults, lived in Nashville, Tennessee. Sequencing used PBMCs. This clonotype originated in a woman between 40 and 50 years old in good health. Some clones in this sample may be carry-over from other donors' samples.

DNA of the CDR3: TGTGCCAGCAGCGTACAGGGGACGTTAGACGAAAAACTGTTTTTT. Translation: CASSVQGTLDEKLFF. The chain carries TRBV9 and TRBJ1-4, with D perhaps TRBD1 (6 bases). Germline V gene sequence: CDR1 SGDLS, CDR2 YYNGEE. The CDR3 is 15 residues long. V was clipped by 1 base and J by 8 bases, with 15 bases between them.